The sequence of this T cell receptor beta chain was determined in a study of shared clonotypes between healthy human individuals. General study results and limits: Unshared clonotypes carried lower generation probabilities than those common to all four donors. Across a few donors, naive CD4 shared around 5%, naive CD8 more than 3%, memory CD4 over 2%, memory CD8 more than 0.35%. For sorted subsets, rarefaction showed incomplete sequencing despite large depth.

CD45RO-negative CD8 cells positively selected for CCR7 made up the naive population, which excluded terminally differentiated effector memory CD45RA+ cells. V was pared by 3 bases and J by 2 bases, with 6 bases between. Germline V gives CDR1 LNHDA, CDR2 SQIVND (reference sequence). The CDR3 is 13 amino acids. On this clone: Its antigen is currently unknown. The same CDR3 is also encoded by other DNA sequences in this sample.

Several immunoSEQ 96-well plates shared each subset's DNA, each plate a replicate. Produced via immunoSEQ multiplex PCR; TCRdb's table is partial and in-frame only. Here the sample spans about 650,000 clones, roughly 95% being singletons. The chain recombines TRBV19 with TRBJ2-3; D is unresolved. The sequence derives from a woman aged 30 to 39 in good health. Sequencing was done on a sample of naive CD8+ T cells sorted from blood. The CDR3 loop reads CASSIAVTDTQYF. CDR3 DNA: TGTGCCAGTAGTATCGCAGTCACAGATACGCAGTATTTT.